A single sample gave rise to the 28 T cell receptor beta chains below, sequenced in a study of blood T cell repertoires in COVID-19. The protocol was immunoSEQ multiplex PCR, while the TCRdb copy is restricted to in-frame clones and leaves out a portion. The data show about 190,000 clones, about 88% seen once. The specimen was peripheral blood. These receptors all stem from a man aged 25-40 years with acute or convalescent COVID-19.

The chain recombines TRBV6-6 with TRBJ2-7, with 8 bases aligning to TRBD1. Trimming cost V 2 bases and J 3 bases; bases outside gene matches: 6. Germline assignment: CDR1 MNHNY and CDR2 SVGAGI (reference sequence). The CDR3 loop spans 15 amino acids. CDR3 loop: CASSYTGQAVYEQYF. CDR3 DNA sequence: TGTGCCAGCAGTTACACGGGACAGGCGGTCTACGAGCAGTACTTC.

This chain links TRBV6-5 with TRBJ1-2; no clear D gene. Trimming left V 2 bases short and J 7 bases short, with 11 bases between. Germline V gene sequence: CDR1 MNHEY, CDR2 SVGAGI. This CDR3 region has 13 residues. The CDR3 loop is CASSYVASLGYTF. CDR3 nucleotides: TGTGCCAGCAGTTACGTGGCATCTCTTGGCTACACCTTC.

The V and J genes are TRBV28 and TRBJ2-7, with 12 positions matching TRBD2. CDR3 size: 15 residues. Trimming took 6 bases from V and 3 from J; bases not matched to a gene: 6. CDR1 is MDHEN, CDR2 SYDVKM, per germline. The CDR3 sequence is CASRAKLAGGYEQYF. The CDR3 DNA reads as TGTGCCAGCAGAGCGAAACTAGCGGGAGGCTACGAGCAGTACTTC.

The rearrangement joins TRBV2 to TRBJ1-1; 9 nucleotides agree with TRBD1. CDR1 is SNHLY and CDR2 is FYNNEI in the germline V gene. CDR3 length: 13 residues. V shed 8 bases and J 7 bases; nucleotides not matched to a gene: 8. The CDR3 nucleotides are TGTGCCAGCCGACAGGGGGAACCTTTTGAAGCTTTCTTT. Its protein product is CASRQGEPFEAFF.

The DNA of the CDR3 is TGCGCCAGCAGCTTGGTGGTGGGGAGTTACACCTTC. Encoded protein: CASSLVVGSYTF. The rearrangement links TRBV5-1 to TRBJ1-2; D gene uncertain. This CDR3 is built from 12 residues. Germline V CDR1 and CDR2: SGHRS, YFSETQ. Trimming took off 0 bases at V and 11 bases at J, with 11 bases between the two ends. Drawing the rest from reference TRBV5-1 and TRBJ1-2, the complete variable domain is KAGVTQTPRYLIKTRGQQVTLSCSPISGHRSVSWYQQTPGQGLQFLFEYFSETQRNKGNFPGRFSGRQFSNSRSEMNVSTLELGDSALYLCASSLVVGSYTFGSGTRLTVV.

The rearrangement joins TRBV24-1 to TRBJ2-1; 9 bases align to TRBD1. Germline CDR1 is KGHDR and CDR2 is SFDVKD. CDR3 length: 15 residues. The V segment lost 2 bases and the J segment 6 bases; nucleotides outside the gene matches: 4. The CDR3 here is CATSDSGQGSNEQFF. CDR3 bases: TGTGCCACCAGTGATTCCGGACAGGGGTCCAATGAGCAGTTCTTC.

The CDR3 DNA is TGTGCCAGCAGTGAAGTCTTATCCGGTCTCTCTGGAAACACCATATATTTT. Encoded protein: CASSEVLSGLSGNTIYF. V gene TRBV6-1 combines with J gene TRBJ1-3, with D unclear. The germline V gene has CDR1 MNHNS and CDR2 SASEGT. CDR3 size: 17 residues. V shed 1 base and J shed 0 bases, with 13 bases lying between them.

The rearrangement joins TRBV5-1 to TRBJ2-2; TRBD2 matches 7 bases. CDR3 length: 13 residues. Germline trimming cut 3 bases from V and 6 bases from J; bases unmatched to any gene: 2. Per germline, CDR1 SGHRS and CDR2 YFSETQ. This CDR3 is CASSWRESGELFF. CDR3 DNA: TGCGCCAGCAGCTGGCGGGAGTCCGGGGAGCTGTTTTTT.

J is TRBJ1-6 and V is TRBV6-5, with 9 nucleotides matching TRBD1. The CDR3 has 16 amino acids. Germline lookup yields CDR1 MNHEY and CDR2 SVGAGI. Germline trimming cut 2 bases from V and 9 bases from J; bases unmatched to any gene: 8. CDR3 protein: CASSYTSTGGFSPLHF. The CDR3 DNA reads as TGTGCCAGCAGTTACACGTCGACAGGGGGATTTTCACCCCTCCACTTT.

This sequence joins TRBV6-2 or TRBV6-3 and TRBJ2-1, with TRBD2 as a possible D gene (6 bases). The V gene's germline CDR1 is MNHEY and CDR2 SVGEGT. V was pared by 6 bases and J by 6 bases, with 12 bases between. This CDR3 comprises 13 residues. The CDR3 protein is CASSWGLFNEQFF. The CDR3, as DNA: TGTGCCAGCAGCTGGGGACTCTTCAATGAGCAGTTCTTC.

The V call is TRBV29-1, the J call TRBJ1-2; 7 bases align to TRBD1. Germline values: CDR1 SQVTM, CDR2 ANQGSEA. The CDR3 covers 15 residues. Losses at the gene ends were 1 base for V and 4 bases for J; bases not matched to a gene: 9. DNA for the CDR3: TGCAGCGTTGAAGTAGGTACAGGGGCCCTCTATGGCTACACCTTC. This gives the protein CSVEVGTGALYGYTF.

The V and J genes are TRBV5-4 and TRBJ1-3; D uncertain. Between the trimmed V and J ends, which lost 4 bases and 2 bases, there was a span of 10 bases. CDR3 size: 14 residues. From germline, CDR1 is SGHNT and CDR2 YYREEE (reference sequence). This CDR3 is CASSPTATGNTIYF. DNA of the CDR3: TGTGCCAGCAGCCCGACTGCAACTGGAAACACCATATATTTT.

This chain connects TRBV27 to TRBJ2-7; 9 bases line up with TRBD2. V was clipped by 4 bases and J by 3 bases; unmatched bases: 10. Looked up from germline, CDR1 is MNHEY and CDR2 is SMNVEV (reference sequence). The CDR3 covers 16 residues. In nucleotides, the CDR3 is TGTGCCAGCAGTTACGGGCGGGGGGGCCCGGGCTACGAGCAGTACTTC. This encodes CASSYGRGGPGYEQYF.

The V and J genes are TRBV6-5 and TRBJ1-5; D possibly corresponds to TRBD1 (6 bases). The germline V gene encodes CDR1 MNHEY and CDR2 SVGAGI. This CDR3 spans 12 amino acids. V was cut by 6 bases and J by 11 bases, with 14 bases left in between. The CDR3 sequence is CASREIDRTQHF. The CDR3 DNA reads TGTGCCAGCAGGGAGATCGACAGGACCCAGCATTTT.

The count of this clone is one. The rearrangement links TRBV6-5 to TRBJ1-5; D gene uncertain. CDR1 is MNHEY and CDR2 is SVGAGI in the germline V gene. Deletions cut 4 bases from V and 4 bases from J, with 17 bases between. CDR3 length: 16 residues. CDR3 sequence (DNA): TGTGCCAGCAGTTCATATCCAGGCTCAGTTAATCAGCCCCAGCATTTT. This encodes CASSSYPGSVNQPQHF.

The V gene is TRBV18, the J gene TRBJ2-5; D possibly corresponds to TRBD2 (5 bases). V was trimmed by 2 bases and J by 0 bases, leaving 13 bases between them. The CDR3 runs to 16 residues. CDR1 and CDR2 from the germline V gene are KGHSH and LQKENI. This chain's CDR3 is CASSPAGKRHQETQYF. The CDR3 DNA reads TGTGCCAGCTCACCAGCCGGGAAAAGGCACCAAGAGACCCAGTACTTC.

The rearrangement uses TRBV12-3 or TRBV12-4 and TRBJ1-4; TRBD1 matches 7 bases. The V gene end was trimmed by 5 bases and the J gene end by 8 bases; junction bases not matched to a gene: 5. The CDR3 runs to 13 residues. CDR3 sequence reads: CASSRQGREKLFF. CDR3 in DNA: TGTGCCAGCAGTCGACAGGGCCGCGAAAAACTGTTTTTT.

For the CDR3, the DNA is TGTGCCAGCAGTTTACTCATGACAGGGAGGAAGATGAACACTGAAGCTTTCTTT. It translates to CASSLLMTGRKMNTEAFF. The rearrangement links TRBV27 to TRBJ1-1; 7 nucleotides align to TRBD1. Trimming cost V 2 bases and J 0 bases; bases outside gene matches: 12. CDR3 size: 18 residues. Germline CDR1 MNHEY, CDR2 SMNVEV (reference sequence).

This clone was detected only a few times. The CDR3 sequence is CASSQDRVYTEAFF. CDR3 in DNA: TGTGCCAGCAGCCAAGACAGGGTCTACACTGAAGCTTTCTTT. The V and J genes are TRBV14 and TRBJ1-1; D might be TRBD1 (5 bases). Trimming cost V 0 bases and J 3 bases, with 8 bases left between them. The CDR3 contains 14 residues. Germline values: CDR1 SGHDN, CDR2 FVKESK.

The chain has TRBV6-7 and TRBJ2-6; D is possibly TRBD1 (6 bases). TRBV6-7 is reported as an ORF; its role is uncertain. The CDR3 covers 19 residues. V lost 0 bases to trimming and J lost 0 bases, with 15 bases between them. CDR3 amino acids: CASSYSIAAGVSGANVLTF. As DNA, the CDR3 is TGTGCCAGCAGTTACTCGATCGCGGCAGGGGTCTCTGGGGCCAACGTCCTGACTTTC.

The chain couples TRBV20-1 to TRBJ1-4, with a weak D call TRBD1 (5 bases). The germline CDR1 and CDR2 sequences are DFQATT and SNEGSKA (reference sequence). CDR3 length equals 11 residues. Trimming took 5 bases from V and 9 from J, leaving 10 bases between them. In nucleotides, the CDR3 is TGCAGTGCTGGGGCGAGTCAAAAACTGTTTTTT. Translated, it gives CSAGASQKLFF.

This clone was counted a single time. The chain recombines TRBV3-1 (or the pseudogene TRBV3-2) with TRBJ1-1, with D tentatively TRBD1 (6 bases). Germline loops: CDR1 LGHDT, CDR2 YNNKEL (reference sequence). CDR3 length: 14 amino acids. Trimming cost V 6 bases and J 2 bases, with 13 bases left between them. In DNA form, the CDR3 reads TGTGCCAGCAGTTACGGACAGATTAACACTGAAGCTTTCTTT. Amino acid sequence: CASSYGQINTEAFF.

The V call is TRBV28, the J call TRBJ1-5; tentative D call: TRBD1 (6 bases). With 7 bases removed from V and 5 bases from J, the gap between germline ends came to 15 bases. Germline values: CDR1 MDHEN, CDR2 SYDVKM. The CDR3 is made up of 14 amino acids. CDR3 sequence reads: CASTGQGSDQPQHF. In nucleotides, the CDR3 is TGTGCCAGCACAGGCCAGGGGTCCGATCAGCCCCAGCATTTT.

The rearrangement uses TRBV30 and TRBJ2-1, with D unresolved. The germline CDR1 and CDR2 sequences are GTSNPN and SVGIG (reference sequence). V lost 0 bases and J lost 6, with 12 bases in between. The CDR3 has 14 residues. The CDR3 protein is CAWSVRSPPNEQFF. The CDR3 DNA sequence: TGTGCCTGGAGTGTCAGGTCCCCGCCCAATGAGCAGTTCTTC.

The CDR3: CASNWGGTRSPLHF. DNA for the CDR3: TGTGCCAGCAACTGGGGGGGGACGCGTTCACCCCTCCACTTT. J is TRBJ1-6 and V is TRBV28, with D perhaps TRBD1 (5 bases). The CDR3 has 14 amino acids. CDR1 is MDHEN, CDR2 SYDVKM, per germline. The ends were cut back, 7 bases at V and 9 bases at J, with 16 bases in the middle.

This clone was seen once. The chain employs TRBV9 and TRBJ2-3, with D perhaps matching TRBD1 (5 bases). Germline CDR1 SGDLS, CDR2 YYNGEE. The CDR3 is 16 amino acids. V was cut by 1 base and J by 1 base, with 13 bases left in between. The CDR3 sequence is CASSVRSGYRTDTQYF. CDR3 DNA sequence: TGTGCCAGCAGCGTAAGATCAGGGTATCGCACAGATACGCAGTATTTT.

The chain combines TRBV6-5 with TRBJ2-2, with D possibly being TRBD2 (5 bases). The CDR3 totals 14 residues. Germline loops: CDR1 MNHEY, CDR2 SVGAGI. V shed 6 bases and J shed 7 bases, with 15 bases lying between them. DNA of the CDR3: TGTGCCAGCAGCCCCGCACGGGCGGGCGGGGAGCTGTTTTTT. Translation gives CASSPARAGGELFF.

The chain is built from TRBV19 and TRBJ1-6; 7 nucleotides agree with TRBD1. With V trimmed by 6 bases and J by 4 bases, 6 bases remained unmatched. This CDR3 contains 15 residues. Per the germline V gene, CDR1 is LNHDA and CDR2 is SQIVND (reference sequence). The CDR3 DNA follows: TGTGCCAGTAGCCGGGGACAGTCATATAATTCACCCCTCCACTTT. Protein product: CASSRGQSYNSPLHF.